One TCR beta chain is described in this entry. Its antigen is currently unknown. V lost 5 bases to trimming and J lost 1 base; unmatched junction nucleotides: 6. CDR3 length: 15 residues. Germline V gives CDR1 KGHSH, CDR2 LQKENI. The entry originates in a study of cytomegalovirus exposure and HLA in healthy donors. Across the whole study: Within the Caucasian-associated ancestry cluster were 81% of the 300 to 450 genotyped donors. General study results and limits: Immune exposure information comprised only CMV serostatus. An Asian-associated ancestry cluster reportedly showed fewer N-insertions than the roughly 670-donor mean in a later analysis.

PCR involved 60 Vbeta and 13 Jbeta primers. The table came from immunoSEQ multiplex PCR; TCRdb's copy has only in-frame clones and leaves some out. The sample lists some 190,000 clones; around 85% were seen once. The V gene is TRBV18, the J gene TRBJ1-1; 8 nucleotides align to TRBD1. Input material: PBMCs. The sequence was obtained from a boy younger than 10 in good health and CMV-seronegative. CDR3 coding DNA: TGTGCCAGCTCAGCCGGACAGGGAGCGAACACTGAAGCTTTCTTT. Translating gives CASSAGQGANTEAFF.